This TCR beta chain is from a study of blood T cell repertoires in COVID-19. Study in general: The United States, Italy and Spain supplied acute and convalescent COVID-19 samples.

This CDR3 comprises 16 residues. Germline CDR1 SEHNR, CDR2 FQNEAQ (reference sequence). The V and J ends lost 3 bases and 3 bases, in that order; junction bases with no gene match: 8. Participant-reported clinical history was the basis for cohort assignment. Assay used: immunoSEQ multiplex PCR; TCRdb lists only in-frame clones, some missing. This table holds fewer than 250,000 clones, roughly 87% found once. The chain combines TRBV7-9 with TRBJ2-3; the match to TRBD2 covers 8 bases. This sequence was found in a woman aged 25-40 years with acute COVID-19. Source material: PBMCs or T cells enriched from blood (not recorded which). Here the CDR3 DNA reads TGTGCCAGCAGCTTGATGTCGACTAGCGTGACAGATACGCAGTATTTT. It translates to CASSLMSTSVTDTQYF.